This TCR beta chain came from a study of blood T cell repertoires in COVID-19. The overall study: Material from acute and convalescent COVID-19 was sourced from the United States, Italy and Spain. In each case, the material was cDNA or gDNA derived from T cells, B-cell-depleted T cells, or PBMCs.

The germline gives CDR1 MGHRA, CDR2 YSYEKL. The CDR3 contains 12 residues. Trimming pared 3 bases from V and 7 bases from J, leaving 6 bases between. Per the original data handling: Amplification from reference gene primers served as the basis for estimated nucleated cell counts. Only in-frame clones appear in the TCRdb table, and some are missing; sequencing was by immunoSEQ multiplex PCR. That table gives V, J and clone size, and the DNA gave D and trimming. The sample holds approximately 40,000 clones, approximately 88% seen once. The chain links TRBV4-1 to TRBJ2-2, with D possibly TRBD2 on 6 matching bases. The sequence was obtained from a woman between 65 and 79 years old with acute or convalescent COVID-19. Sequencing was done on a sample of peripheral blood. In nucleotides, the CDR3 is TGCGCCAGCAGCCAGGGAGGCGGGGAGCTGTTTTTT. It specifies CASSQGGGELFF.